The clone carrying this T cell receptor beta chain has a handful of counts. Its antigen is as yet unknown. This entry comes from a study of long-term antiretroviral therapy in people with HIV. The study's findings and limits: Records did not include ART adherence, viral resistance or therapy changes.

They ran version v3.0 of the immunoSEQ assay at survey level. Method: immunoSEQ multiplex PCR; TCRdb's copy keeps in-frame clones and lacks some. Of tens of thousands of clones in the sample, about 86% were seen once. Trimming shortened V by 3 bases and J by 6 bases, and 11 bases separated the two germline ends. The CDR3 length is 13 residues. Germline CDR1 reads LNHNV; CDR2 reads YYDKDF (reference sequence). The clonotype was recovered from a woman aged 25 to 39 with HIV. Here the sequenced sample was unsorted PBMCs, taken 0.8 years after starting antiretroviral therapy. The rearrangement links TRBV15 to TRBJ1-1, with D maybe TRBD1 (5 bases). The CDR3 nucleotides are TGTGCCACCAGCAGGGTAACAGGCTCTGAAGCTTTCTTT. Translating it yields CATSRVTGSEAFF.